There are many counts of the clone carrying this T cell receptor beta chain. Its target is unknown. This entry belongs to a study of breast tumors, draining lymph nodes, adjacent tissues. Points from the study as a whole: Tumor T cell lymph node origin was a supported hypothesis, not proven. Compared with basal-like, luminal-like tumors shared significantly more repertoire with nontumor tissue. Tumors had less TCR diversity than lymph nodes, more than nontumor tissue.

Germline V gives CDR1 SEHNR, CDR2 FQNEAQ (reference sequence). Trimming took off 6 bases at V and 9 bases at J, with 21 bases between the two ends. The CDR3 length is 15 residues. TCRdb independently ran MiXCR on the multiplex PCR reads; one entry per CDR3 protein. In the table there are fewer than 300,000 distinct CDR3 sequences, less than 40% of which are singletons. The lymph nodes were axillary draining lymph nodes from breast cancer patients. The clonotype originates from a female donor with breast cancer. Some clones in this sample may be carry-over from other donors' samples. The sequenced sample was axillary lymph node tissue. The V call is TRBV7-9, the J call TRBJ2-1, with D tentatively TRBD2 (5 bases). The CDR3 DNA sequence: TGTGCCAGCAGGGACTGGACCCGAACCGATGGTGAGCAGTTCTTC. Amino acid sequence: CASRDWTRTDGEQFF.